This T cell receptor beta chain emerged from a study of T-cell reconstitution after alpha-beta-depleted transplantation in children. For TCRbeta, the library was prepared with unique molecular identifiers. TCRdb ran MiXCR on the PCR reads and lists one entry per CDR3 protein. The sample carries about 510,000 distinct CDR3 sequences, about an eighth recorded once. The germline V and J ends were trimmed by 4 bases and 1 base, with 7 bases remaining between them. Germline V lookup: CDR1 SGHTA, CDR2 FQGTGA. This CDR3 region has 13 residues. Overall study findings and caveats: Surviving recipient T cells and thymic progenitors accounted for the high day-60 TCRbeta diversity observed in some patients. At the one-year point after transplant, T-cell counts and TCRbeta diversity were found to come mostly from T cells that had been newly produced. After transplant, at about two months, alpha-beta T cells were reportedly derived from several hundred expanded graft clones.

This clonotype was recorded a few times. Its antigen is still unknown. Here the sequenced sample was PBMCs, mostly from graft donor cells, taken 180 days after TCRalphabeta/CD19-depleted stem cell transplant. The rearrangement uses TRBV7-3 and TRBJ1-1; no firm D call. This receptor was taken from a female patient aged 2-10 years who had a stem cell transplant for aplastic anemia, so the T cells may come from the graft donor. The CDR3 loop reads CASSSYSNTEAFF. The CDR3 coding sequence is TGTGCCAGCAGCTCGTACTCGAACACTGAAGCTTTCTTT.